One sample yielded the 4 T cell receptor beta chains listed below, sequenced in a study of T cell responses to AZD1222 COVID-19 vaccine. Repertoires were generated with immunoSEQ multiplex PCR, while TCRdb's copy carries only in-frame clones and drops some. The repertoire has fewer than 150,000 clones, around 93% of them found once; the top ten carry 7.9%. This material consisted of peripheral blood, taken 28 days after the second AZD1222 dose. Every receptor here comes from an adult who received the AZD1222 COVID-19 vaccine.

Only one count was recorded for this clone. The rearrangement uses TRBV5-1 and TRBJ2-5; 7 bases line up with TRBD1. The junction had 8 bases not matched to a gene; V was cut back by 0 bases and J by 0 bases. The CDR3 runs 17 residues. The germline V gene has CDR1 SGHRS and CDR2 YFSETQ. The CDR3 nucleotides read TGCGCCAGCAGCTTGGGGACAGGCGGTCCGTACCAAGAGACCCAGTACTTC. It yields the protein CASSLGTGGPYQETQYF.

The chain has TRBV11-3 and TRBJ2-3, with D unclear. V lost 0 bases and J lost 4, with 5 bases in between. Germline CDR1 and CDR2: SGHNT and YENEEA. This CDR3 has 13 amino acids. CDR3 DNA: TGTGCCAGCAGCTTAGATCTGGCAGATACGCAGTATTTT. Protein sequence: CASSLDLADTQYF.

V usage is TRBV7-2 and J usage is TRBJ2-7; D is ambiguous. Trimming removed 6 bases at V and 1 base at J, with 10 bases between. From germline, CDR1 is SGHTA and CDR2 FQGNSA. The CDR3 length is 13 residues. CDR3 nucleotides: TGTGCCAGCAGTCCTTTTAGGTCCTACGAGCAGTACTTC. Its protein product is CASSPFRSYEQYF.

V usage is TRBV13 and J usage is TRBJ2-1; 7 nucleotides line up with TRBD2. From germline, CDR1 is PRHDT and CDR2 FYEKMQ (reference sequence). The CDR3 extends over 20 amino acids. V was clipped by 4 bases and J by 1 base; unmatched bases: 19. As DNA, the CDR3 is TGTGCCAGCAGCTCCGAGGGGTTCGCGGGAGAACATTGGTCCTACAATGAGCAGTTCTTC. Protein product: CASSSEGFAGEHWSYNEQFF.